Presented here are 14 T cell receptor beta chains from one specimen sequenced in a study of blood T cell repertoires in COVID-19. The assay was immunoSEQ multiplex PCR, and TCRdb's table has in-frame clones only and misses some. Among about 370,000 clones listed, roughly nine tenths were seen once. The sequencing input was peripheral blood. All receptors come from a woman aged 30 to 39 with COVID-19, enrolled during active disease.

The CDR3 sequence: CATSDLRQGRTYNSPLHF. CDR3 coding DNA: TGTGCCACCAGTGATCTACGACAGGGACGAACCTATAATTCACCCCTCCACTTT. The chain combines TRBV24-1 with TRBJ1-6; 7 bases align to TRBD1. With 3 bases clipped from V and 2 bases from J, the junction kept 9 bases outside the gene matches. The CDR3 consists of 18 residues. The germline CDR1 and CDR2 sequences are KGHDR and SFDVKD.

This chain joins TRBV29-1 and TRBJ1-5; possible D gene TRBD1, 6 bases. This CDR3 has 13 residues. Germline values: CDR1 SQVTM, CDR2 ANQGSEA. V dropped 4 bases and J dropped 4 bases, with 11 bases sitting between them. The CDR3 nucleotides are TGCAGCGTTGGCGGACAGAGGAATCAGCCCCAGCATTTT. Translation gives CSVGGQRNQPQHF.

The chain links TRBV28 to TRBJ1-6; D gene uncertain. Germline V gene sequence: CDR1 MDHEN, CDR2 SYDVKM. The CDR3 length is 15 residues. The V end was cut by 1 base, the J end by 9 bases, with 13 bases between. The CDR3 nucleotides read TGTGCCAGCAGTTTATTCTCGTATCGCGGTTCACCCCTCCACTTT. Translating it yields CASSLFSYRGSPLHF.

This sequence joins TRBV7-8 and TRBJ2-1; 9 bases map to TRBD1. CDR3 size: 16 residues. Looked up from germline, CDR1 is SGHVS and CDR2 is FQNEAQ. Trimming cost V 5 bases and J 1 base; bases outside gene matches: 6. The CDR3 spells CASSQPGQGSYNEQFF. The DNA for the CDR3 is TGTGCCAGCAGCCAACCAGGACAGGGGTCCTACAATGAGCAGTTCTTC.

This chain connects TRBV12-3 or TRBV12-4 to TRBJ2-7, with 10 bases identical to TRBD2. With V trimmed by 6 bases and J by 4 bases, 3 bases remained unmatched. The CDR3 has 13 residues. The DNA for the CDR3 is TGTGCCAGCAGCCCTAGCGGGGGATACGAGCAGTACTTC. Translation gives CASSPSGGYEQYF.

The CDR3 sequence: CASSIGQGFQETQYF. In nucleotides, the CDR3 is TGTGCCAGTAGTATAGGACAGGGATTCCAAGAGACCCAGTACTTC. The chain employs TRBV19 and TRBJ2-5; 7 positions match TRBD1. Germline V gene sequence: CDR1 LNHDA, CDR2 SQIVND (reference sequence). V dropped 1 base and J dropped 1; count of bases not matched to a gene: 3. The CDR3 covers 15 residues.

The chain joins TRBV6-2 or TRBV6-3 to TRBJ1-2; 8 nucleotides line up with TRBD1. Unmatched junction bases numbered 8, after V lost 4 bases and J lost 4 bases. The CDR3 is made up of 15 amino acids. From germline, CDR1 is MNHEY and CDR2 SVGEGT. The CDR3 region is CASSSLTGDGYGYTF. CDR3 DNA: TGTGCCAGCAGTTCTCTGACAGGGGATGGCTATGGCTACACCTTC.

The chain couples TRBV6-2 or TRBV6-3 to TRBJ1-2; the match to TRBD1 covers 7 bases. This CDR3 spans 15 amino acids. V trimming: 5 bases; J trimming: 2 bases; junction bases outside the gene matches: 8. Germline V gives CDR1 MNHEY, CDR2 SVGEGT. DNA of the CDR3: TGTGCCAGCAGTAGACCTGTGGGACAGAACTATGGCTACACCTTC. Translating it yields CASSRPVGQNYGYTF.

The chain uses TRBV19 and TRBJ2-3; 9 nucleotides align to TRBD2. Germline V gene data show CDR1 as LNHDA and CDR2 as SQIVND (reference sequence). This CDR3 region has 17 residues. After removal of 2 bases from V and 2 bases from J, the junction contained 8 bases not matched to a gene. The CDR3 protein is CASSIWASGTLTDTQYF. CDR3 coding DNA: TGTGCCAGTAGTATATGGGCTAGCGGGACACTCACAGATACGCAGTATTTT. The entire variable domain, with the rest obtained from reference TRBV19 and TRBJ2-3, is as follows: DGGITQSPKYLFRKEGQNVTLSCEQNLNHDAMYWYRQDPGQGLRLIYYSQIVNDFQKGDIAEGYSVSREKKESFPLTVTSAQKNPTAFYLCASSIWASGTLTDTQYFGPGTRLTVL.

This rearrangement joins TRBV19 to TRBJ2-2; D unclear. From germline, CDR1 is LNHDA and CDR2 SQIVND (reference sequence). Trimming left V 6 bases short and J 3 bases short, with 11 bases between. This CDR3 has 14 residues. CDR3 nucleotide sequence: TGTGCCAGTAGCAAATACGCGGACACCGGGGAGCTGTTTTTT. The encoded protein is CASSKYADTGELFF.

CDR3 protein: CASSLGDARGYEQYF. The DNA for the CDR3 is TGTGCCAGCAGCTTAGGGGACGCCAGGGGTTACGAGCAGTACTTC. The chain couples TRBV7-2 to TRBJ2-7; TRBD1 is a possible D gene (6 bases). CDR3 length: 15 residues. Germline V gene lookup returns CDR1 SGHTA and CDR2 FQGNSA. The V and J ends lost 1 base and 4 bases respectively, with 14 bases between them. The full variable domain, its missing parts supplied by reference TRBV7-2 and TRBJ2-7, is GAGVSQSPSNKVTEKGKDVELRCDPISGHTALYWYRQSLGQGLEFLIYFQGNSAPDKSGLPSDRFSAERTGGSVSTLTIQRTQQEDSAVYLCASSLGDARGYEQYFGPGTRLTVT.

The chain has TRBV5-6 and TRBJ2-7, with D possibly matching TRBD2 (6 bases). This CDR3 contains 15 residues. V was pared by 1 base and J by 4 bases, with 15 bases between. The germline V gene has CDR1 SGHDT and CDR2 YYEEEE. In nucleotides, the CDR3 is TGTGCCAGCAGCTTGTTGGGAGGTCTCTCTTACGAGCAGTACGTC. The encoded protein is CASSLLGGLSYEQYV.

V is TRBV9 and J is TRBJ1-2, with 10 bases that match TRBD1. The CDR3 runs 15 residues. The germline gives CDR1 SGDLS, CDR2 YYNGEE. V trimming: 3 bases; J trimming: 5 bases; junction bases outside the gene matches: 7. CDR3 bases: TGTGCCAGCAGCGCCGGGACAGGGGAAACTTATGGCTACACCTTC. This gives the protein CASSAGTGETYGYTF.

The V gene is TRBV7-2, the J gene TRBJ2-1; TRBD2 agrees at 12 bases. V was clipped by 4 bases and J by 6 bases; unmatched bases: 4. This CDR3 region has 15 residues. Looked up from germline, CDR1 is SGHTA and CDR2 is FQGNSA. The chain's CDR3 is CASSSPGLAGNEQFF. DNA of the CDR3: TGTGCCAGCAGCTCGCCGGGACTAGCGGGCAATGAGCAGTTCTTC.